This T cell receptor beta chain is from a study of blood T cells in healthy people across ages. Alongside a J-beta primer mix, a sample-barcoded 5' primer served in a second PCR lasting about 7 to 12 cycles. TCRdb processed the 5' RACE reads anew with MiXCR; each CDR3 protein has one entry. The sample contains roughly 700,000 distinct CDR3 sequences, 20% to 25% of which appear only once. Germline V gives CDR1 SGHDN, CDR2 FVKESK. V lost 4 bases, J lost 5 bases, and 7 bases stayed unmatched. CDR3 length: 15 residues. With each sample, at least 6 micrograms of total RNA were extracted. The sample also formed part of further work on T cells of mothers and their children. That source adds: Each mother yielded more than 8.5 million TCR beta CDR3 reads. Each child yielded approximately 2.9 million reads. The overlap seen between related mothers and children slightly exceeded that of unrelated pairs, though not significantly.

This chain joins TRBV14 and TRBJ1-2, with TRBD1 matching 10 bases. This TCR came from a boy younger than 18 in good health. The sample was blood. CDR3 region: CASSLTSGQGYGYTF. CDR3 DNA: TGTGCCAGCAGCCTTACGTCGGGACAGGGGTATGGCTACACCTTC.